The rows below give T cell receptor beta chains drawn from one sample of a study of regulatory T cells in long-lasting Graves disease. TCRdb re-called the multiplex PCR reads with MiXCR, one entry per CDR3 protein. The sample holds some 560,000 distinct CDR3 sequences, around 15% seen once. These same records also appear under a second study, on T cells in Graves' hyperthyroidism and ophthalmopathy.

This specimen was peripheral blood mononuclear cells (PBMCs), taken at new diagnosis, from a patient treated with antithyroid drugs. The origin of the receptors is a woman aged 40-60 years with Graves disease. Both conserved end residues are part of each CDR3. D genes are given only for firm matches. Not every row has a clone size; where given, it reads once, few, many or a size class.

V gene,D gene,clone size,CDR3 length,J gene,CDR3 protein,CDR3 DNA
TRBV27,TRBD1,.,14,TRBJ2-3,CASSPTGRPDTQYF,TGTGCCAGCAGCCCGACAGGGCGTCCGGATACGCAGTATTTT
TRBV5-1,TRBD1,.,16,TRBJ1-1,CASSSARTGSNTEAFF,TGTGCCAGCAGCTCGGCTCGGACAGGTTCGAACACTGAAGCTTTCTTT
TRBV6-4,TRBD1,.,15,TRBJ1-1,CAGSPILRDRGEAFF,TGTGCCGGCAGTCCAATCCTCCGGGACAGGGGCGAAGCTTTCTTT
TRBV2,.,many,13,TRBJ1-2,CASSGWRGPGYTF,TGTGCCAGCAGTGGTTGGCGCGGTCCAGGCTACACCTTC
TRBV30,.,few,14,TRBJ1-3,CAWWGVSSGNTIYF,TGTGCCTGGTGGGGGGTGAGCTCTGGAAACACCATATATTTT
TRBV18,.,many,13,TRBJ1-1,CASSVTGSIEAFF,TGTGCCAGCTCAGTGACCGGGTCGATCGAAGCTTTCTTT
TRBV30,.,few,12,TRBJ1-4,CAFRAPGEKLFF,TGTGCCTTCAGGGCCCCTGGGGAAAAACTGTTTTTT
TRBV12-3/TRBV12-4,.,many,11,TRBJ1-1,CASTGGFEAFF,TGTGCCAGCACCGGGGGATTTGAAGCTTTCTTT
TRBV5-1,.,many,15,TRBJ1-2,CASSSRGTADHGYTF,TGCGCCAGCAGCTCCCGGGGGACCGCGGACCATGGCTACACCTTC
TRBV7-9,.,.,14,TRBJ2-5,CASSLVAFQETQYF,TGTGCCAGCAGCTTAGTAGCGTTTCAAGAGACCCAGTACTTC
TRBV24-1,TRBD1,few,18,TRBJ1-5,CATSVTPGTRDSNQPQHF,TGTGCCACCAGTGTCACACCAGGGACACGGGACAGTAATCAGCCCCAGCATTTT
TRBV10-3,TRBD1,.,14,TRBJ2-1,CAIRRGGLNNEQFF,TGTGCCATCAGACGAGGGGGCCTCAACAATGAGCAGTTCTTC
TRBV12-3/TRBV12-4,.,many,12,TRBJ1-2,CASRSPGYGYTF,TGTGCCAGCAGATCCCCGGGATATGGCTACACCTTC
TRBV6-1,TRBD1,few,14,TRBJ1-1,CASSRTGTNTEAFF,TGTGCCAGCAGCCGGACAGGGACGAACACTGAAGCTTTCTTT
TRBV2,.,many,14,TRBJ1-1,CASSEGLMGTEAFF,TGTGCCAGCAGTGAGGGACTGATGGGCACTGAAGCTTTCTTT
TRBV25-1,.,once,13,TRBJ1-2,CASSEFEQGVYTF,TGTGCCAGCAGTGAATTTGAACAGGGCGTCTACACCTTC